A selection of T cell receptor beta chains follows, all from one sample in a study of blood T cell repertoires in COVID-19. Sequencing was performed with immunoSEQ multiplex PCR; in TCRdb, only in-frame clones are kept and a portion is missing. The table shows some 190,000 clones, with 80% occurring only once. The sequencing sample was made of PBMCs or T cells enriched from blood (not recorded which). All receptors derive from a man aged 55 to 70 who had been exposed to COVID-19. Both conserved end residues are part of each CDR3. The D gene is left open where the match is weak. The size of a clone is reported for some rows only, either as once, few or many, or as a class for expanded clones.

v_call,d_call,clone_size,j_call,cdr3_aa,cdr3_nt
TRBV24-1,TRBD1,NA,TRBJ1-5,CATSGRQGLLNQPQHF,TGTGCCACCAGTGGGCGACAGGGGTTACTCAATCAGCCCCAGCATTTT
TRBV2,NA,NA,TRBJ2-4,CASLRDIAKNIQYF,TGTGCCAGCCTTCGGGACATAGCCAAAAACATTCAGTACTTC
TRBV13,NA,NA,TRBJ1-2,CASSPTVPYGYTF,TGTGCCAGCAGCCCGACAGTGCCCTATGGCTACACCTTC
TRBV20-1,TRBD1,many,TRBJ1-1,CSASLWQGASEAFF,TGCAGTGCTAGTCTCTGGCAGGGGGCGAGTGAAGCTTTCTTT
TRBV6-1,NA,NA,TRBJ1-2,CASSEAGGYGYTF,TGTGCCAGCAGTGAAGCAGGGGGCTATGGCTACACCTTC
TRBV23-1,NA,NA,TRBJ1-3,CASSQSQGNTIYF,TGCGCCAGCAGTCAATCCCAAGGAAACACCATATATTTT
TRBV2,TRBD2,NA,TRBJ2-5,CASSKTGTSGRETQYF,TGTGCCAGCAGTAAAACCGGGACTAGCGGGAGAGAGACCCAGTACTTC
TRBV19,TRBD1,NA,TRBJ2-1,CASSPKGGTGSNEQFF,TGTGCCAGTAGTCCAAAGGGGGGGACAGGGTCGAATGAGCAGTTCTTC
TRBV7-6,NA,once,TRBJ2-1,CASSLDVGGSSYNEQFF,TGTGCCAGCAGCTTAGACGTTGGCGGAAGCTCCTACAATGAGCAGTTCTTC
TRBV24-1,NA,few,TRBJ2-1,CATSDYDSLNEQFF,TGTGCCACCAGTGATTACGACAGTCTCAATGAGCAGTTCTTC
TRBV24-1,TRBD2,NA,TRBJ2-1,CATSDPGQGTSGSISYNEQFF,TGTGCCACCAGTGACCCGGGACAGGGAACTAGCGGGAGCATCTCCTACAATGAGCAGTTCTTC
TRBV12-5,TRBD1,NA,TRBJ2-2,CASGLLDRGTGELFF,TGTGCTAGTGGTTTGTTGGACAGGGGAACCGGGGAGCTGTTTTTT
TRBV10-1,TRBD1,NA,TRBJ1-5,CASNRPGQGLGGSSNQPQHF,TGCGCCAGCAACCGCCCCGGACAGGGTTTGGGAGGAAGTAGCAATCAGCCCCAGCATTTT
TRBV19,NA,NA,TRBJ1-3,CASSRTGVDTIYF,TGTGCCAGTAGTAGGACGGGGGTCGACACCATATATTTT
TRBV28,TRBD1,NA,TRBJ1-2,CASSSSEGGTINYGYTF,TGTGCCAGCAGTTCCTCAGAAGGGGGCACTATAAACTATGGCTACACCTTC
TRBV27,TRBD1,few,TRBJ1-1,CASSLRDRASEAFF,TGTGCCAGCAGTTTACGGGACAGGGCAAGTGAAGCTTTCTTT
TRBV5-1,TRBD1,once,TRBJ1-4,CASSMGQGNEKLFF,TGCGCCAGCAGCATGGGACAGGGAAATGAAAAACTGTTTTTT
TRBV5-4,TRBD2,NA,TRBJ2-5,CASSLVPLAGEETQYF,TGTGCCAGCAGCTTGGTTCCCCTAGCGGGAGAAGAGACCCAGTACTTC